A selection of T cell receptor beta chains follows, all from one sample in a study of CXCR3-negative and CXCR3-positive naive CD8 T cells. From its re-call of the 5' RACE reads, TCRdb lists each CDR3 protein once, without DNA. The sample has 65,000 to 85,000 distinct CDR3 sequences. The sequenced sample consisted of naive CXCR3- CD8+ T cells from blood. Receptor source: a human donor in good health. Some clones in this sample may be carry-over from other donors' samples. The CDR3 runs from the conserved cysteine through the conserved F or W.

V gene,J gene,CDR3 protein
TRBV7-2,TRBJ2-1,CASSLELGLPLEEQFF
TRBV6-5,TRBJ2-3,CASSYSLAIVGTDTQYF
TRBV11-2,TRBJ2-7,CASSPGESYEQYF
TRBV2,TRBJ2-3,CASSETSGITTDTQYF
TRBV29-1,TRBJ2-1,CSGTGTSGGNEQFF
TRBV29-1,TRBJ2-2,CSVMTGNTGELFF
TRBV20-1,TRBJ1-1,CSAFPTDMNTEAFF
TRBV14,TRBJ2-7,CASSQDSRHPTYEQYF
TRBV6-2/TRBV6-3,TRBJ2-5,CASSYGRRYLQETQYF
TRBV12-3/TRBV12-4,TRBJ2-3,CASTFSPRTQYF
TRBV29-1,TRBJ2-5,CSVEESSGETQYF
TRBV20-1,TRBJ2-7,CSASGTSGRYEQYF
TRBV29-1,TRBJ2-7,CSVFRPTHEQYF
TRBV29-1,TRBJ2-7,CSVLWGSYEQYF
TRBV29-1,TRBJ2-7,CSVTGGLVFEQYF
TRBV23-1,TRBJ2-7,CASVPKGEQYF
TRBV6-1,TRBJ2-1,CASSGLAGGGNEQFF
TRBV29-1,TRBJ1-1,CSVAPPAGRDTEAFF
TRBV13,TRBJ1-1,CASSLEVSPEAFF
TRBV12-3/TRBV12-4,TRBJ2-7,CASREDREEDEQYF
TRBV6-5,TRBJ2-2,CASSYLPIAGGSTGELFF
TRBV28,TRBJ1-2,CASSRTGNNYGYTF
TRBV12-3/TRBV12-4,TRBJ2-2,CASNDRGAGELFF
TRBV29-1,TRBJ2-3,CSVEQGGADTQYF
TRBV4-1,TRBJ2-7,CASSQEGTGSSYEQYF
TRBV14,TRBJ1-1,CASSQDLRVSKAFF
TRBV28,TRBJ2-1,CASSPPDSLGTSFYNEQFF
TRBV28,TRBJ2-1,CASSSPSGVEQFF
TRBV4-1,TRBJ2-7,CASSQVNSGSYEQYF
TRBV6-2/TRBV6-3,TRBJ2-7,CASSYLHSGSYEQYF
TRBV29-1,TRBJ2-1,CSVVAGLAGSLSYNEQFF
TRBV10-3,TRBJ2-7,CAISEPQTGNHEQYF
TRBV28,TRBJ2-1,CASSTRPGSYNEQFF
TRBV4-3,TRBJ1-5,CASSQDWGSNQPQHF
TRBV7-3,TRBJ2-3,CASSHPERDTQYF
TRBV4-2,TRBJ2-1,CASSHFLAGDYNEQFF
TRBV29-1,TRBJ2-2,CSVTGGSANTGELFF
TRBV20-1,TRBJ2-2,CSARVARNTGELFF
TRBV6-2/TRBV6-3,TRBJ1-5,CASSWDRDSNQPQHF
TRBV20-1,TRBJ1-1,CSARDYIGGNTEAFF
TRBV6-6,TRBJ2-2,CASSYLQGAAGELFF
TRBV24-1,TRBJ2-1,CATGGLPGNEQFF
TRBV6-5,TRBJ2-7,CASSYSWDTSYEQYF
TRBV29-1,TRBJ2-2,CSARGGTGELFF
TRBV29-1,TRBJ2-1,CSVQGSLMDEQFF
TRBV29-1,TRBJ2-3,CSVEDYGTGFLSTDTQYF
TRBV7-9,TRBJ1-1,CASSLVSGGTEAFF
TRBV7-6,TRBJ2-2,CASSLLSSGYTGELFF
TRBV7-9,TRBJ2-7,CAIKRGSSYEQYF
TRBV4-2,TRBJ2-5,CASSQDGILAGQETQYF
TRBV28,TRBJ2-7,CASSTGTPAGYEQYF
TRBV7-9,TRBJ1-4,CASSSPVGVQDEKLFF
TRBV7-9,TRBJ1-5,CASSQAYNQPQHF
TRBV12-3/TRBV12-4,TRBJ1-2,CASSLGSWGNGYTF
TRBV5-1,TRBJ2-3,CASSSPLAGNTDTQYF
TRBV9,TRBJ2-5,CASNPVGGYQETQYF
TRBV6-5,TRBJ2-2,CASSYGLNTGELFF